Listed below are T cell receptor beta chains from one sample, sequenced in a study of pediatric ulcerative colitis. Clones were sequenced by immunoSEQ multiplex PCR, and TCRdb holds only the in-frame ones, with some missing. The sample records 23,000 or so clones, roughly two thirds being singletons. Sequencing input: gut tissue. The receptors here all came from a boy aged 5-17 years with severe ulcerative colitis. Both conserved end residues are part of each CDR3. The D gene is left open where the match is weak. Part of the rows lack a size; the others show once, few, many or a class for expanded clones.

.	TRBV5-1	19	TRBJ2-5	TRBD2	TGCGCCAGCAGCTTGGCCCTTCGTCTAGCGGGGGGGACTTGGGAGACCCAGTACTTC	CASSLALRLAGGTWETQYF
.	TRBV10-1	16	TRBJ2-2	.	TGCGCCAGCAGTGAGTTCCGGGGCGGCAAGGCCGGGGAGCTGTTTTTT	CASSEFRGGKAGELFF
.	TRBV9	15	TRBJ1-2	.	TGTGCCAGCAGCCCCCGTTGGGGGGGTGACTATGGCTACACCTTC	CASSPRWGGDYGYTF
.	TRBV18	16	TRBJ2-6	.	TGTGCCAGCTCACCACCTGTGGGATTCGGGGCCAACGTCCTGACTTTC	CASSPPVGFGANVLTF
.	TRBV29-1	13	TRBJ2-7	.	TGCAGCGTTTCGACTACCCCATCCTACGAGCAGTACTTC	CSVSTTPSYEQYF
.	TRBV28	15	TRBJ2-3	.	TGTGCCAGCAGTTTAGGCGGCGGCCTCACAGATACGCAGTATTTT	CASSLGGGLTDTQYF
medium-sized	TRBV27	13	TRBJ1-2	.	TGTGCCAGCAGTTTTGGGGCCCAGGGAGGCTACACCTTC	CASSFGAQGGYTF
few	TRBV7-9	13	TRBJ1-1	.	TGTGCCAGCAGCTCAGACGGGAGGACTGAAGCTTTCTTT	CASSSDGRTEAFF
.	TRBV30	13	TRBJ1-2	TRBD1	TGTGCCTGGTCCCGGGACAGGAACCGAGGCTACACCTTC	CAWSRDRNRGYTF
.	TRBV6-5	15	TRBJ2-7	.	TGTGCCAGCAGTTACTCAGGCAGGGGTCCCTACGAGCAGTACTTC	CASSYSGRGPYEQYF
.	TRBV19	15	TRBJ1-4	TRBD1	TGTGCCAGTAGTGACCCGGGACAGGGCCGCGAAAAACTGTTTTTT	CASSDPGQGREKLFF
.	TRBV5-1	15	TRBJ2-1	.	TGCGCCAGCAGCTTGGAGGCAGGGGCCACCAATGAGCAGTTCTTC	CASSLEAGATNEQFF
.	TRBV19	16	TRBJ1-2	.	TGTGCCAGTAAGGCGCCGCGGCCCGACTGGGGCTATGGCTACACCTTC	CASKAPRPDWGYGYTF
.	TRBV7-2	15	TRBJ2-3	.	TGTGCCAGCAGCTTAGCCGGGCCGAGCACAGATACGCAGTATTTT	CASSLAGPSTDTQYF
.	TRBV30	18	TRBJ2-5	TRBD2	TGTGCCTGGAGTGGCGAGACTAGCGGGGGTTATTACCAAGAGACCCAGTACTTC	CAWSGETSGGYYQETQYF
medium-sized	TRBV2	12	TRBJ1-2	.	TGTGCCAGCAGGGCGACGGGCTATGGCTACACCTTC	CASRATGYGYTF
few	TRBV6-5	13	TRBJ1-1	.	TGTGCCAGCAGTTCCGTGAAAAACACTGAAGCTTTCTTT	CASSSVKNTEAFF
.	TRBV30	12	TRBJ1-1	TRBD1	TGTGCCTGGAGCAGGGGGCGCACTGAAGCTTTCTTT	CAWSRGRTEAFF
.	TRBV5-1	12	TRBJ2-2	.	TGCGCCAGCAGCTTGACGGCCCGGGAGCTGTTTTTT	CASSLTARELFF
.	TRBV28	14	TRBJ2-7	.	TGTGCCAGCAGCCCAAGTGTCAGGGGTCACGAGCAGTACTTC	CASSPSVRGHEQYF
few	TRBV18	14	TRBJ2-1	.	TGTGCCAGCTCACCTGGGACTGTGAGGAATGAGCAGTTCTTC	CASSPGTVRNEQFF
.	TRBV29-1	12	TRBJ1-2	.	TGCAGCGTTGACGACTCCCAAGTCGGCTACACCTTC	CSVDDSQVGYTF
once	TRBV27	16	TRBJ1-1	.	TGTGCCAGCAGTTTATCTGGGGTTGATTGGAACACTGAAGCTTTCTTT	CASSLSGVDWNTEAFF
once	TRBV6-5	13	TRBJ1-6	.	TGCGCCAGCAGACGGACTGATAATTCACCCCTCCACTTT	CASRRTDNSPLHF
.	TRBV18	15	TRBJ2-4	.	TGTGCCAGCTCACAGGATGACCTAGCCAAAAACATTCAGTACTTC	CASSQDDLAKNIQYF
.	TRBV2	14	TRBJ1-5	.	TGTGCCAGCAGTGGGGGAACTCTCGATCAGCCCCAGCATTTT	CASSGGTLDQPQHF
.	TRBV19	15	TRBJ2-1	.	TGTGCCAGTAGCTTCCGGGCCCAAAAAAACAATGAGCAGTTCTTC	CASSFRAQKNNEQFF